This T cell receptor beta chain was captured by sequencing in a study of tumor-infiltrating lymphocytes in primary liver carcinoma. Overall study: These patients were men and women whose ages were 30 to 69 years.

For blood RNA, unsorted whole blood served as the source, and germline DNA was extracted too. As regards this clonotype: Its specificity is unknown.

The CDR3 extends over 12 amino acids. The V end lost 0 bases, the J end lost 6 bases, and 5 bases lay between the germline ends. Germline values: CDR1 GTSNPN, CDR2 SVGIG (reference sequence). Study outcomes and limitations: Tumor-adjacent and tumor-blood pairs overlapped less than tumor region pairs did. Unsorted bulk processing meant the study did not compare CD4+ and CD8+ repertoires.

The template, roughly 0.45 ug total RNA, yielded TCR beta cDNA made with a constant-region primer. Investigators got TCR beta libraries out of three nested multiplex PCR rounds, done with slightly modified ARM-PCR. Investigators reported that the first two PCR rounds, at 10 to 11 cycles each, used TRBV1-TRBV30 forward primers with a C-beta reverse primer. One entry per CDR3 protein, called by TCRdb with MiXCR from the multiplex PCR reads. Here the sample spans about 180,000 distinct CDR3 sequences, over 50% being singletons. The sample taken for sequencing was peripheral blood. The chain couples TRBV30 to TRBJ2-2; D gene ambiguous. The receptor comes from a man aged 35 to 55 with primary liver carcinoma and hepatitis B virus infection. The CDR3 region is CAWSVRAGELFF. CDR3 sequence (DNA): TGTGCCTGGAGTGTAAGGGCCGGGGAGCTGTTTTTT. The whole variable domain, remainder taken from reference TRBV30 and TRBJ2-2, is SQTIHQWPATLVQPVGSPLSLECTVEGTSNPNLYWYRQAAGRGLQLLFYSVGIGQISSEVPQNLSASRPQDRQFILSSKKLLLSDSGFYLCAWSVRAGELFFGEGSRLTVL.